A selection of T cell receptor beta chains follows, all from one sample in a study of blood T cells in healthy people across ages. TCRdb reanalysed the 5' RACE reads using MiXCR and keeps one entry per CDR3 protein. The sample includes under 2,000,000 distinct CDR3 sequences, roughly 52% of them seen just once. The material sequenced was blood. The source of these receptors is a woman in her thirties or forties in good health. Both conserved end residues are part of each CDR3. A D gene is named only where the DNA matches it firmly. Some rows mark clone size as missing; the rest say once, few, many or name a class of expanded clone.

size	V	D	J	DNA	CDR3
NA	TRBV20-1	TRBD2	TRBJ2-7	TGCAGTGCTAGAACCGGGAGGATCGACAATGAGCAGTACTTC	CSARTGRIDNEQYF
NA	TRBV27	NA	TRBJ2-1	TGTGCCAGCAGTCGGGGACGGTCGAGCTCCTACGAGCAGTTCTTC	CASSRGRSSSYEQFF
few	TRBV28	NA	TRBJ2-5	TGTGCCAGCATTCACAGCGGCCCTAAAGAGACCCAGTACTTC	CASIHSGPKETQYF
NA	TRBV6-6	NA	TRBJ2-7	TGTGCCAGCAGCCTTGGACGCAAGTCCTACGAGCAGTACTTC	CASSLGRKSYEQYF
few	TRBV25-1	TRBD1	TRBJ2-1	TGTGCCAGCCGAGGACAGGGCAGCTCCTACAATGAGCAGTTCTTC	CASRGQGSSYNEQFF
NA	TRBV13	NA	TRBJ1-2	TGTGCCAGCAGCTTTGGCAGGGTCGGATTCAACTATGGCTACACCTTC	CASSFGRVGFNYGYTF
few	TRBV9	TRBD2	TRBJ2-3	TGTGCCAGCACCCCGTGGGTAGCGGGAAGCACAGATACGCAGTATTTT	CASTPWVAGSTDTQYF
NA	TRBV27	NA	TRBJ2-7	TGTGCCAGCAGCCCTTCGGACAGACTTTGGTCCTACGAGCAGTACTTC	CASSPSDRLWSYEQYF
few	TRBV7-2	NA	TRBJ2-1	TGTGCCAGCGATCCTTGGACCTCGGGGGTGGAAAATGAGCAGTTCTTC	CASDPWTSGVENEQFF
NA	TRBV7-9	TRBD1	TRBJ2-7	TGTGCCAGCAGCCGGGCAGGAGGACAGGGCTCCTACGAGCAGTACTTC	CASSRAGGQGSYEQYF
NA	TRBV7-2	NA	TRBJ1-5	TGTGCCAGCAGCCCAGAAGGGTTTAGGGGTCAGCCCCAGCATTTT	CASSPEGFRGQPQHF
few	TRBV3-1	TRBD2	TRBJ2-3	TGTGCCAGCAGCCTCCCTCTAGCGGGGGGCCGGGATACGCAGTATTTT	CASSLPLAGGRDTQYF
NA	TRBV20-1	TRBD2	TRBJ2-7	TGCAGTGCTAGTCGGCCTAGCGGGGACTACGAGCAGTACTTC	CSASRPSGDYEQYF
NA	TRBV7-2	NA	TRBJ1-2	TGTGCCGGCACCCAGACAGCAAGAAGCTATGGCTACACCTTC	CAGTQTARSYGYTF
few	TRBV29-1	TRBD1	TRBJ1-1	TGCAGCGTCCGGGGACAGCCTAACACTGAAGCTTTCTTT	CSVRGQPNTEAFF
NA	TRBV20-1	NA	TRBJ2-7	TGCAGTGCTAGTGCTGCGCGGGGCGGAGATACGCAGTACTTC	CSASAARGGDTQYF
few	TRBV12-3/TRBV12-4	NA	TRBJ1-5	TGTGCCAGCGGGGCAGACAGCCTATATAGCAATCAGCCCCAGCATTTT	CASGADSLYSNQPQHF
NA	TRBV7-3	NA	TRBJ2-3	TGTGCCAGCAGCAATATGGTCTCCGGGGTGAGGTATTTT	CASSNMVSGVRYF
NA	TRBV18	TRBD2	TRBJ2-7	TGTGCCAGCTCACCTGGCCGGGGAGGGTTCGAGCAGTACTTC	CASSPGRGGFEQYF
few	TRBV12-3/TRBV12-4	NA	TRBJ1-4	TGTGCCAGCAGTTTATCGGCCCTACCCGATAGTAATGAAAAACTGTTTTTT	CASSLSALPDSNEKLFF
few	TRBV29-1	TRBD2	TRBJ2-1	TGCAGCGCCGTAACAGCGGGGGGGCCGGGAAATGAGCAGTTCTTC	CSAVTAGGPGNEQFF
NA	TRBV27	TRBD1	TRBJ2-3	TGTGCCAGCACCGCCGGGACAGGGTTTTTAGATACGCAGTATTTT	CASTAGTGFLDTQYF
once	TRBV12-3/TRBV12-4	TRBD2	TRBJ2-5	TGTGCCAGCAGTTTCTGGGGGGGGACTGAAGAGACCCAGTACTTC	CASSFWGGTEETQYF
NA	TRBV7-2	NA	TRBJ2-1	TGTGCCAGCAGCTTAGGACCAGGCCCCCCCCACAAGGAGCAGTTCTTC	CASSLGPGPPHKEQFF
NA	TRBV20-1	TRBD2	TRBJ2-1	TGCAGTGCTAGAGTTGGACTAGTCGAGCAGTTCTTC	CSARVGLVEQFF
NA	TRBV20-1	NA	TRBJ1-2	TGCAGTATTTATACGGACGGTAACTATGGCTACACCTTC	CSIYTDGNYGYTF
NA	TRBV15	NA	TRBJ1-2	TGTGCCACCAGCAGAGATTCAAGGGTCTATGGCTACACCTTC	CATSRDSRVYGYTF
NA	TRBV7-9	NA	TRBJ2-5	TGTGCCAGCAGCCAGACGGACGCCCAAGAGACCCAGTACTTC	CASSQTDAQETQYF
NA	TRBV20-1	NA	TRBJ1-5	TGCAGTGCTAGTCCCAGTCAGCCCCAGCATTTT	CSASPSQPQHF
NA	TRBV4-3	NA	TRBJ2-3	TGCGCCAGCAGCCAACCGGGACGCCAGAAAGATACGCAGTATTTT	CASSQPGRQKDTQYF
NA	TRBV7-2	TRBD2	TRBJ2-1	TGTGCCAGCAGCCCCGGGGCTAGCGGTGAGCAGTTCTTC	CASSPGASGEQFF
few	TRBV5-5	NA	TRBJ1-1	TGTGCCAGCAGCCATTTACAGGAGAACACTGAAGCTTTCTTT	CASSHLQENTEAFF
NA	TRBV4-1	TRBD2	TRBJ2-3	TGCGCCAGCAGCCAAAATAGCGGGAGGGAGGATACGCAGTATTTT	CASSQNSGREDTQYF
few	TRBV12-3/TRBV12-4	NA	TRBJ2-7	TGTGCCAGCAGTTTAACTGGGGGGCGAAACTACGAGCAGTACTTC	CASSLTGGRNYEQYF
few	TRBV7-9	NA	TRBJ2-7	TGTGCCAGCGGACTCGGGGGTGACTACGAGCAGTACTTC	CASGLGGDYEQYF
NA	TRBV2	TRBD1	TRBJ1-2	TGTGCCAGCAGACGCGCCGCGCGGACAGGGAATAACTATGGCTACACCTTC	CASRRAARTGNNYGYTF
once	TRBV7-2	NA	TRBJ1-5	TGTGCCAGCAGCTTACGGGTAGCCCTCAATCAGCCCCAGCATTTT	CASSLRVALNQPQHF
few	TRBV9	TRBD2	TRBJ2-4	TGTGCCAGCAGCGGAGGGACTAGCTGGGCAAACATTCAGTACTTC	CASSGGTSWANIQYF
NA	TRBV25-1	NA	TRBJ2-6	TGTGCCAGCAGTGAAAGTAGGGCTGGGGCCAACGTCCTGACTTTC	CASSESRAGANVLTF
NA	TRBV6-5	NA	TRBJ2-1	TGTGCCAGCAGTTACTCACGGCTGCCCAGCTCGAATGAGCAGTTCTTC	CASSYSRLPSSNEQFF
NA	TRBV2	TRBD1	TRBJ2-1	TGTGCCAGCAGTGACCCGTCGGGACAGGGCTACTACAATGAGCAGTTCTTC	CASSDPSGQGYYNEQFF
NA	TRBV7-8	TRBD1	TRBJ2-3	TGTGCCAGCAGCGACTCAGGGGGCGAGGATACGCAGTATTTT	CASSDSGGEDTQYF
once	TRBV6-6	NA	TRBJ1-3	TGTGCCAGCAGTTACTCGACGGTTCCGGGGCTGGGAAACACCATATATTTT	CASSYSTVPGLGNTIYF
NA	TRBV3-1	NA	TRBJ2-3	TGTGCCAGCAGTCGTGCAGGGAAGCCAGATACGCAGTATTTT	CASSRAGKPDTQYF
few	TRBV12-3/TRBV12-4	NA	TRBJ1-1	TGTGCCAGCACCCTAGAGGGACGGAAGAACACTGAAGCTTTCTTT	CASTLEGRKNTEAFF
NA	TRBV4-1	TRBD1	TRBJ1-4	TGCGCCAGCAAACCCGGGACAGGGCTTTCAACTAATGAAAAACTGTTTTTT	CASKPGTGLSTNEKLFF
NA	TRBV20-1	TRBD1	TRBJ2-1	TGCAGTGCCGAGGGTCGGGACAGATACAATGAGCAGTTCTTC	CSAEGRDRYNEQFF
NA	TRBV10-3	TRBD2	TRBJ2-3	TGTGCCATCAGTGGGTTGGAACGGGGGGGTTCCAGAGATACGCAGTATTTT	CAISGLERGGSRDTQYF
NA	TRBV11-2	TRBD2	TRBJ2-5	TGTGCCAGCTTCGCCGGGACTAGCGGGGGGGCCCTGAAGGAGACCCAGTACTTC	CASFAGTSGGALKETQYF
NA	TRBV6-2/TRBV6-3	TRBD1	TRBJ1-5	TGTGCCAGCAGTTACCCCGGGACAGGGCGCTCCTTCAGGGATCAGCCCCAGCATTTT	CASSYPGTGRSFRDQPQHF
NA	TRBV7-2	NA	TRBJ1-1	TGTGCCAGCAGCTTAATCCCACCACGACAGGCCAGTTCCATGAACACTGAAGCTTTCTTT	CASSLIPPRQASSMNTEAFF
few	TRBV10-3	TRBD2	TRBJ2-5	TGTGCCATCAGTGGGCGGACTAGCGGGGGACCTCAAGAGACCCAGTACTTC	CAISGRTSGGPQETQYF
NA	TRBV7-2	NA	TRBJ1-6	TGTGCCAGCAGCTTAAGGCAGGAAACTTCACCCCTCCACTTT	CASSLRQETSPLHF
once	TRBV10-3	TRBD1	TRBJ1-5	TGTGCCATCAGCCCCGGGACAGGGTCTAGTCAGCCCCAGCATTTT	CAISPGTGSSQPQHF
NA	TRBV20-1	NA	TRBJ1-1	TGCAGTGCTAGCTCCGGGCTGGGGATCACTGAAGCTTTCTTT	CSASSGLGITEAFF
NA	TRBV28	NA	TRBJ2-3	TGTGCCAGCAGCCGAGGGGATGGCACAGAGACGCAGTATTTT	CASSRGDGTETQYF
NA	TRBV10-2	TRBD1	TRBJ2-7	TGCGCCAGCAGGCGAGGGACAGGGCGCTACGAGCAGTACTTC	CASRRGTGRYEQYF
few	TRBV2	TRBD1	TRBJ2-1	TGTGCCAGCAGTGAAAGGACTCGTCTGGGACAGGGGGGTTTCGATGAGCAGTTCTTC	CASSERTRLGQGGFDEQFF
few	TRBV7-2	NA	TRBJ2-7	TGTGCTTCCGGGTCGGTTCTAGCCTACGAGCAGTACTTC	CASGSVLAYEQYF